What follows are 9 T cell receptor beta chains derived from one specimen sequenced in a study of cytomegalovirus exposure and HLA in healthy donors. PCR was performed using 60 Vbeta and 13 Jbeta primers. The method was immunoSEQ multiplex PCR; TCRdb's version includes in-frame clones alone and lacks a portion of them. Its clone listing holds some 70,000 clones. Sequencing was carried out using PBMCs. These receptors were taken from a man aged 40-50 years in good health and CMV-seronegative.

The V gene is TRBV5-3, the J gene TRBJ2-1, with 7 bases aligning to TRBD2. TRBV5-3 is classed as an ORF, of uncertain function. V lost 5 bases to trimming and J lost 1 base; unmatched junction nucleotides: 15. The CDR3 extends over 18 amino acids. CDR3 residues: CARSAGAGPTQSYNEQFF. The DNA of the CDR3 is TGTGCCAGAAGTGCGGGAGCGGGCCCTACCCAGTCCTACAATGAGCAGTTCTTC.

The rearrangement joins TRBV7-6 to TRBJ2-7; 7 bases agree with TRBD2. With 3 bases clipped from V and 4 bases from J, the junction kept 3 bases outside the gene matches. CDR3 length: 13 amino acids. The germline gives CDR1 SGHVS, CDR2 FNYEAQ. The CDR3 coding sequence is TGTGCCAGCAGCTTGGCGGGGGAATACGAGCAGTACTTC. Translating gives CASSLAGEYEQYF.

The rearrangement joins TRBV19 to TRBJ2-3; 7 bases agree with TRBD2. The CDR3 length is 18 residues. The germline V gene encodes CDR1 LNHDA and CDR2 SQIVND (reference sequence). After removal of 3 bases from V and 2 bases from J, the junction contained 14 bases not matched to a gene. CDR3 in DNA: TGTGCCAGTAGTATGGGAGGGTCTGGGCTAGGTTACACAGATACGCAGTATTTT. It is translated as CASSMGGSGLGYTDTQYF.

This CDR3 reads CASSHGQASSYEQYF. CDR3 nucleotide sequence: TGTGCCAGCAGCCACGGACAGGCGAGCTCCTACGAGCAGTACTTC. This chain uses TRBV7-9 with TRBJ2-7; 7 nucleotides agree with TRBD1. Germline CDR1 and CDR2: SEHNR and FQNEAQ (reference sequence). V gave up 5 bases and J gave up 0 bases; unmatched junction bases: 7. The CDR3 covers 15 residues.

The chain joins TRBV11-3 to TRBJ2-3; 8 nucleotides align to TRBD2. The CDR3 extends over 14 amino acids. Unmatched junction bases numbered 5, after V lost 3 bases and J lost 6 bases. Germline V gene data show CDR1 as SGHNT and CDR2 as YENEEA. CDR3 DNA sequence: TGTGCCAGCAGCTTGAGGACTAGCCTGGATACGCAGTATTTT. This gives the protein CASSLRTSLDTQYF.

Here the CDR3 DNA reads TGTGCCAGTCAGGACATTAGCTATGGCTACACCTTC. It is translated as CASQDISYGYTF. The chain employs TRBV6-1 and TRBJ1-2, with D possibly TRBD1 on 5 matching bases. Germline V gives CDR1 MNHNS, CDR2 SASEGT. V lost 9 bases, J lost 4 bases, and 12 bases lay in between. The CDR3 is 12 amino acids.

Remarks on this clone: Additional DNA sequences in this sample encode the identical CDR3. The chain is built from TRBV5-1 and TRBJ2-7; 14 nucleotides match TRBD2. The V and J ends lost 4 bases and 2 bases, in that order; junction bases with no gene match: 2. CDR3 length: 15 residues. The germline gives CDR1 SGHRS, CDR2 YFSETQ. The CDR3 is CASSLGLAGAYEQYF. CDR3 bases: TGCGCCAGCAGCCTGGGACTAGCGGGAGCCTACGAGCAGTACTTC. Looking up the rest from reference TRBV5-1 and TRBJ2-7 gives the full variable domain: KAGVTQTPRYLIKTRGQQVTLSCSPISGHRSVSWYQQTPGQGLQFLFEYFSETQRNKGNFPGRFSGRQFSNSRSEMNVSTLELGDSALYLCASSLGLAGAYEQYFGPGTRLTVT.

The chain couples TRBV28 to TRBJ1-4, with D possibly matching TRBD1 (5 bases). From germline, CDR1 is MDHEN and CDR2 SYDVKM. This CDR3 comprises 11 residues. V gave up 4 bases and J gave up 11 bases, with 8 bases separating them. CDR3 in DNA: TGTGCCAGCAGTTCAGGGTTGAAACTGTTTTTT. Its protein is CASSSGLKLFF.

The rearrangement uses TRBV4-1 and TRBJ2-7; 7 nucleotides match TRBD1. This CDR3 contains 14 residues. Trimming at V came to 5 bases and at J to 2 bases, leaving 6 bases not matched to a gene. Germline V gives CDR1 MGHRA, CDR2 YSYEKL. As DNA, the CDR3 is TGCGCCAGCAGCAGCCAGACAGGGACCTACGAGCAGTACTTC. Translated, it gives CASSSQTGTYEQYF.